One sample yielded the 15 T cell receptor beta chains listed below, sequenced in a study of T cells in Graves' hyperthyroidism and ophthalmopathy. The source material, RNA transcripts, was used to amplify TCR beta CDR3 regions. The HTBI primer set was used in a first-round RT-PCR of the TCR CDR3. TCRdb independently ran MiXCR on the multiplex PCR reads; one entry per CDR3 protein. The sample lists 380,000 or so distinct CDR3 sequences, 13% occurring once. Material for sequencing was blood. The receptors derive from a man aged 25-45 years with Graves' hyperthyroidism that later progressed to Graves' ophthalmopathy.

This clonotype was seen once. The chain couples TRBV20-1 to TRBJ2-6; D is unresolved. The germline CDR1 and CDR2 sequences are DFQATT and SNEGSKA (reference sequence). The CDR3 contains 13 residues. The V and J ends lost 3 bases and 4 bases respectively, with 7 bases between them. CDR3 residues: CSARFRGANVLTF. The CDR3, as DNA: TGCAGTGCTAGGTTCAGAGGGGCCAACGTCCTGACTTTC.

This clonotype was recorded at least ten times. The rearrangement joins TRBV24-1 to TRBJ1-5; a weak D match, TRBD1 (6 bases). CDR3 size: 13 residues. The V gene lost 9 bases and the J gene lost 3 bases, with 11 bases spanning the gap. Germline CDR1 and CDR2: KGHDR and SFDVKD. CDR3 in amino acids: CATGQGSNQPQHF. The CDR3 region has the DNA TGTGCCACCGGGCAGGGGTCCAATCAGCCCCAGCATTTT.

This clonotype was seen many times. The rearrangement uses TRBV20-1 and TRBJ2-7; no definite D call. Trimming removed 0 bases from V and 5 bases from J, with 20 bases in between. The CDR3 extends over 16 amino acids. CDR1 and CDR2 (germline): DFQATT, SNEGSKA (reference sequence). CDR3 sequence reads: CSAREIIGPLSHEQYF. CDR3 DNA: TGCAGTGCTAGAGAGATCATAGGGCCTCTTAGTCACGAGCAGTACTTC.

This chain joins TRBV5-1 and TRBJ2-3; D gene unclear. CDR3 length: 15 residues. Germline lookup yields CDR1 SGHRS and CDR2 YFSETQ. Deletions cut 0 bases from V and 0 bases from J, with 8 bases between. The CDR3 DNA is TGCGCCAGCAGCTTGGTGGCTTCTAGCACAGATACGCAGTATTTT. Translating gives CASSLVASSTDTQYF. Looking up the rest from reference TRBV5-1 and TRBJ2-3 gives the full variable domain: KAGVTQTPRYLIKTRGQQVTLSCSPISGHRSVSWYQQTPGQGLQFLFEYFSETQRNKGNFPGRFSGRQFSNSRSEMNVSTLELGDSALYLCASSLVASSTDTQYFGPGTRLTVL.

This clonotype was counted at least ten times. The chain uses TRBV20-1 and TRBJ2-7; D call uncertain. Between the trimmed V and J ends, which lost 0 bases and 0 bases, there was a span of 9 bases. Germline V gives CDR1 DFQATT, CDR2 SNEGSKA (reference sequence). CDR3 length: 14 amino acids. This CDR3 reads CSARDSKASYEQYF. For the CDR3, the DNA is TGCAGTGCTAGAGATAGCAAGGCCTCCTACGAGCAGTACTTC.

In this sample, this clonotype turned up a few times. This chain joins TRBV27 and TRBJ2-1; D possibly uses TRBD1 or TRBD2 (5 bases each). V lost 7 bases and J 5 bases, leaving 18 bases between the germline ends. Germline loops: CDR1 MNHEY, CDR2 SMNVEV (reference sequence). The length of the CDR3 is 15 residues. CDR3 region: CASKTGTRENNEQFF. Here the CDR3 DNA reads TGTGCCAGCAAGACCGGGACGCGAGAAAACAATGAGCAGTTCTTC.

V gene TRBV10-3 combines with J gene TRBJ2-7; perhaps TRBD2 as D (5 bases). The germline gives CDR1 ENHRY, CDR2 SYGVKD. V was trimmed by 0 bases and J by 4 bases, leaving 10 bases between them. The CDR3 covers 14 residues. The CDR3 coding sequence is TGTGCCATCAGTGAGTCGAGGGCATCTTACGAGCAGTACTTC. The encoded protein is CAISESRASYEQYF.

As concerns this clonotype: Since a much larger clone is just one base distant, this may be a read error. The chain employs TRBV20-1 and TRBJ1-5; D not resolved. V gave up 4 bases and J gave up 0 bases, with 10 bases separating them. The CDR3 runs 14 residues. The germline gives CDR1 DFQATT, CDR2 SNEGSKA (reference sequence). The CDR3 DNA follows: TGCAGTGCTATTGGCAGGCATAGCAATCAGCCCCAGCATTTT. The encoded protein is CSAIGRHSNQPQHF.

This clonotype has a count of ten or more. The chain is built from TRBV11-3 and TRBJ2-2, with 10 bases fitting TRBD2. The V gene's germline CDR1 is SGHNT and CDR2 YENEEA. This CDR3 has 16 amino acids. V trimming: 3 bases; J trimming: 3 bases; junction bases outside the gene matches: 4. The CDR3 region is CASSLLAGADTGELFF. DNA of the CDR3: TGTGCCAGCAGCTTGCTAGCGGGGGCAGACACCGGGGAGCTGTTTTTT.

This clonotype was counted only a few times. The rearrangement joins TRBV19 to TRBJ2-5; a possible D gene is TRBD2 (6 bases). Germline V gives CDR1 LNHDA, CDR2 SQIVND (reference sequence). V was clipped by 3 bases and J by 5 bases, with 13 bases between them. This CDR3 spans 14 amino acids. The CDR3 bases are TGTGCCAGTAGTATGGGGCAGGGAGGCGAGACCCAGTACTTC. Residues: CASSMGQGGETQYF.

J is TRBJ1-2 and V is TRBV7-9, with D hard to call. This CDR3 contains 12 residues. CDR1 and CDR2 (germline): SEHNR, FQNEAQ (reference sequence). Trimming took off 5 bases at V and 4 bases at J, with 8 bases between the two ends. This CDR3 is CASSPEVYGYTF. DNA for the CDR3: TGTGCCAGCAGCCCAGAAGTCTATGGCTACACCTTC.

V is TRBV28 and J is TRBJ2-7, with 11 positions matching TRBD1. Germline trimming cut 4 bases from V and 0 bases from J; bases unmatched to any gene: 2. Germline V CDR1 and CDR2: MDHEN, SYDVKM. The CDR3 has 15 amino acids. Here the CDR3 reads CASSWGTGGSYEQYF. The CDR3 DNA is TGTGCCAGCAGTTGGGGGACAGGGGGCTCCTACGAGCAGTACTTC.

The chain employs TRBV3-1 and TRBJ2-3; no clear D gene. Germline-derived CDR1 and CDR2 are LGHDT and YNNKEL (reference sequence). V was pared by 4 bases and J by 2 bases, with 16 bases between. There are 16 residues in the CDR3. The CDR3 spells CASSRSTTRDTDTQYF. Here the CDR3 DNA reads TGTGCCAGCAGCCGTTCAACCACCAGAGACACAGATACGCAGTATTTT.

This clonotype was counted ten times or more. This CDR3 reads CASSFWGDKNTGELFF. The CDR3 DNA reads as TGTGCCAGCAGTTTTTGGGGGGACAAGAACACCGGGGAGCTGTTTTTT. The rearrangement uses TRBV28 and TRBJ2-2; D possibly matches TRBD1 or TRBD2 (6 bases each). The CDR3 loop spans 16 amino acids. CDR1 MDHEN and CDR2 SYDVKM come from the germline V gene. The germline V and J ends were trimmed by 3 bases and 1 base, with 12 bases remaining between them.

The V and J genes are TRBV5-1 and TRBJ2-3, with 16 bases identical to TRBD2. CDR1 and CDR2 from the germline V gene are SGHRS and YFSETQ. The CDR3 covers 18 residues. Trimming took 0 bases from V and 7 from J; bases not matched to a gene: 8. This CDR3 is CASSLGPGLAGGANTQYF. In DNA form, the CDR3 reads TGCGCCAGCAGCTTGGGTCCGGGACTAGCGGGGGGGGCGAATACGCAGTATTTT. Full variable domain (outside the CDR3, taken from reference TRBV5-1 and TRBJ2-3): KAGVTQTPRYLIKTRGQQVTLSCSPISGHRSVSWYQQTPGQGLQFLFEYFSETQRNKGNFPGRFSGRQFSNSRSEMNVSTLELGDSALYLCASSLGPGLAGGANTQYFGPGTRLTVL.